This T cell receptor beta chain was recovered during a study of T-cell reconstitution after alpha-beta-depleted transplantation in children. As concerns this clonotype: What it binds is unknown.

Preparation of the TCRbeta library was carried out with unique molecular identifiers. TCRdb re-analysed the PCR reads in MiXCR, keeping a single row per CDR3 protein. The sample consists of 700,000 to 950,000 distinct CDR3 sequences, around 15% of them appearing once. Study-level findings and limits: Several hundred expanded graft clones reportedly supplied alpha-beta T cells about two months after transplant. In some patients, recipient T cells and intrathymic progenitors surviving conditioning explained high day-60 diversity. T-cell counts and diversity were attributed mostly to newly produced T cells one year after transplant.

This material consisted of PBMCs, mostly from graft donor cells, taken 360 days after TCRalphabeta/CD19-depleted stem cell transplant. This TCR came from a male patient between 10 and 17 years old who had a stem cell transplant for acute lymphoblastic leukemia, so the T cells may come from the graft donor.

The CDR3 loop is CASSKLTGPGKEAFF. The CDR3 DNA reads TGCGCCAGCAGCAAACTGACAGGCCCGGGTAAGGAAGCTTTCTTT. The chain couples TRBV5-1 to TRBJ1-1; maybe TRBD1 (6 bases). Between the trimmed V and J ends, which lost 4 bases and 8 bases, there was a span of 21 bases. CDR1 and CDR2 from the germline V gene are SGHRS and YFSETQ. The CDR3 totals 15 residues.